One and the same sample provided the 18 T cell receptor beta chains below, sequenced in a study of CDR3 diversity in severe acne. In TCRdb, the PCR reads were re-called with MiXCR into one record per CDR3 protein. The table shows tens of thousands of distinct CDR3 sequences, with around 53% occurring only once. Specimen: blood. The origin of the receptors is a male donor in good health, without acne.

This clonotype came up a few times. DNA of the CDR3: TGTGCCAGCAGGATTGCCCCCCGCTACGAGCAGTACTTC. Its translation: CASRIAPRYEQYF. This chain joins TRBV2 and TRBJ2-7, with D hard to call. Trimming pared 6 bases from V and 3 bases from J, leaving 12 bases between. The CDR3 loop spans 13 amino acids. Germline CDR1 SNHLY, CDR2 FYNNEI.

This clonotype has a handful of counts. The chain links TRBV24-1 to TRBJ2-7, with D possibly TRBD1 on 5 matching bases. CDR3 length equals 14 residues. Trimming took off 0 bases at V and 1 base at J, with 6 bases between the two ends. Germline-derived CDR1 and CDR2 are KGHDR and SFDVKD. This chain's CDR3 is CATSDLRQSYEQYF. CDR3 DNA sequence: TGTGCCACCAGTGATTTGCGACAGTCCTACGAGCAGTACTTC.

This clonotype was picked up many times. The V and J genes are TRBV11-3 and TRBJ2-1; no clear D gene. The V end lost 4 bases, the J end lost 7 bases, and 8 bases lay between the germline ends. This CDR3 is built from 12 residues. CDR1 and CDR2 from the germline V gene are SGHNT and YENEEA. CDR3 sequence reads: CASSSTWNEQFF. Here the CDR3 DNA reads TGTGCCAGCAGCTCAACATGGAATGAGCAGTTCTTC.

This clonotype was recorded many times. The DNA for the CDR3 is TGTGCCATCACCGCGGGACAGCCGAACACTGAAGCTTTCTTT. Protein product: CAITAGQPNTEAFF. The chain joins TRBV10-3 to TRBJ1-1; 7 nucleotides agree with TRBD1. The CDR3 runs to 14 residues. V was pared by 7 bases and J by 1 base, with 6 bases of the junction left unmatched. Germline V gene lookup returns CDR1 ENHRY and CDR2 SYGVKD.

This clonotype is categorized as medium-sized. The chain carries TRBV25-1 and TRBJ2-7; D is perhaps TRBD1 (6 bases). With 2 bases removed from V and 2 bases from J, the gap between germline ends came to 10 bases. Germline CDR1 reads MGHDK; CDR2 reads SYGVNS. CDR3 size: 14 residues. The CDR3 DNA reads TGTGCCAGCAGTGAAGGGGGCAGACCCTACGAGCAGTACTTC. This translates into CASSEGGRPYEQYF.

This clonotype was counted a few times. This chain connects TRBV7-8 to TRBJ2-2; D gene uncertain. Germline V gene lookup returns CDR1 SGHVS and CDR2 FQNEAQ. The CDR3 is 12 amino acids. V lost 5 bases and J lost 8, with 9 bases in between. CDR3 sequence reads: CASSRVVGELFF. The CDR3 nucleotides are TGTGCCAGCAGCCGCGTCGTGGGGGAGCTGTTTTTT.

This clonotype appeared many times. An end of the junction differs from the germline gene, which may be a read error. The chain has TRBV4-2 and TRBJ2-7, with D unresolved. CDR3 length: 13 amino acids. CDR1 and CDR2 from the germline V gene are LGHNA and YNFKEQ. The DNA for the CDR3 is TGTGCCAGCAGTCAAGGGCCCTCCTACGAGCAGTACTTC. Translation gives CASSQGPSYEQYF.

This clonotype was observed many times. This sequence joins TRBV19 and TRBJ2-5; perhaps TRBD1 as D (5 bases). The germline V and J ends were trimmed by 5 bases and 1 base, with 8 bases remaining between them. The CDR3 extends over 13 amino acids. The V gene's germline CDR1 is LNHDA and CDR2 SQIVND (reference sequence). CDR3 in DNA: TGTGCCAGTAGTCAGGACATCCAAGAGACCCAGTACTTC. This codes for CASSQDIQETQYF.

The chain uses TRBV19 and TRBJ2-7; tentatively, D is TRBD1 (7 bases). Deletions cut 5 bases from V and 5 bases from J, with 10 bases between. The CDR3 is 12 amino acids. CDR1 LNHDA and CDR2 SQIVND come from the germline V gene (reference sequence). The CDR3 protein is CASSQGGNEQYF. DNA of the CDR3: TGTGCCAGTAGTCAGGGGGGAAACGAGCAGTACTTC.

This clonotype was observed a few times. CDR3 residues: CSVEEEDGVDGYTF. The CDR3, as DNA: TGCAGCGTTGAAGAGGAGGACGGGGTTGATGGCTACACCTTC. This rearrangement joins TRBV29-1 to TRBJ1-2; D remains ambiguous. The CDR3 loop spans 14 amino acids. CDR1 is SQVTM and CDR2 is ANQGSEA in the germline V gene. Trimming removed 0 bases from V and 6 bases from J, with 14 bases in between.

The chain is built from TRBV7-3 and TRBJ1-1; the D gene is possibly TRBD1 (6 bases). The CDR3 extends over 14 amino acids. From germline, CDR1 is SGHTA and CDR2 FQGTGA. V shed 5 bases and J shed 1 base, with 11 bases lying between them. The CDR3 sequence is CASSVGRGNTEAFF. In nucleotides, the CDR3 is TGTGCCAGCAGCGTCGGCAGGGGGAACACTGAAGCTTTCTTT.

The CDR3 reads CASRTQDSYEQYF. The CDR3 nucleotides are TGTGCCAGTAGAACCCAGGACTCCTACGAGCAGTACTTC. V and J are TRBV19 and TRBJ2-7; D not resolved. This CDR3 contains 13 residues. Trimming pared 6 bases from V and 0 bases from J, leaving 9 bases between. Per the germline V gene, CDR1 is LNHDA and CDR2 is SQIVND (reference sequence).

About this clonotype: It is likely a read error, because the conserved phenylalanine at the end of the CDR3 is missing. The CDR3 DNA follows: TGTGCCAGCAGCAGCAGAGAGCAGTACCTC. It translates to CASSSREQYL. The genes are TRBV2 and TRBJ2-7, with D unclear. The CDR3 covers 10 residues. CDR1 and CDR2 from the germline V gene are SNHLY and FYNNEI. The V end was cut by 6 bases, the J end by 7 bases, with 7 bases between.

This clonotype was picked up a small number of times. The rearrangement joins TRBV18 to TRBJ1-4; 7 bases agree with TRBD1. The CDR3 runs 16 residues. Germline V gives CDR1 KGHSH, CDR2 LQKENI. Unmatched junction bases numbered 6, after V lost 3 bases and J lost 2 bases. The CDR3 region is CASSPTEGGTNEKLFF. As DNA, the CDR3 is TGTGCCAGCTCACCGACCGAAGGGGGCACTAATGAAAAACTGTTTTTT.

This clonotype was observed a handful of times. One end of the junction does not line up with germline, which may come from a read error. The V call is TRBV7-9, the J call TRBJ2-5, with a possible D match to TRBD2 (6 bases). This CDR3 is 11 amino acids long. Germline lookup yields CDR1 SEHNR and CDR2 FQNEAQ (reference sequence). The CDR3 spells CASSLGRDWDF. The CDR3 nucleotides read TGTGCCAGCAGCTTAGGGCGGGATTGGGACTTC.

The table lists this clonotype with many counts. The V call is TRBV6-6, the J call TRBJ2-1; D may be TRBD1 (5 bases). The V end lost 2 bases, the J end lost 7 bases, and 15 bases lay between the germline ends. This CDR3 region has 15 residues. Germline V gene data show CDR1 as MNHNY and CDR2 as SVGAGI (reference sequence). The CDR3 sequence: CASSYERPGLNEQFF. CDR3 in DNA: TGTGCCAGCAGTTACGAGCGCCCAGGGCTGAATGAGCAGTTCTTC.

The chain recombines TRBV15 with TRBJ2-1; 10 nucleotides match TRBD2. The CDR3 is 16 amino acids. Germline trimming cut 11 bases from V and 7 bases from J; bases unmatched to any gene: 17. The germline gives CDR1 LNHNV, CDR2 YYDKDF (reference sequence). The CDR3 loop reads CASNRAGGPRGNEQFF. The CDR3 DNA follows: TGTGCCTCGAATAGAGCGGGAGGGCCTAGGGGAAATGAGCAGTTCTTC.

In this sample, this clonotype turned up many times. The chain links TRBV3-1 to TRBJ1-4; D is undetermined. This CDR3 is built from 15 residues. Between the trimmed V and J ends, which lost 0 bases and 5 bases, there was a span of 10 bases. Germline V gene lookup returns CDR1 LGHDT and CDR2 YNNKEL (reference sequence). CDR3 in amino acids: CASSQDGSPNEKLFF. The CDR3 bases are TGTGCCAGCAGCCAAGATGGCAGTCCGAATGAAAAACTGTTTTTT.